What follows are 21 T cell receptor beta chains derived from one specimen sequenced in a study of shared clonotypes between healthy human individuals. The protocol was immunoSEQ multiplex PCR, while the TCRdb copy is restricted to in-frame clones and leaves out a portion. The sample lists approximately 2,300,000 clones; approximately 90% were seen once. The sequenced sample consisted of naive CD4+ T cells from PBMCs. Subset indicated: CD45RA+ positively selected. The receptors originated from a man younger than 35 in good health. Some clones in this sample may be carry-over from other donors' samples.

This clone has only a few counts. This rearrangement joins TRBV28 to TRBJ1-1; D gene uncertain. Trimming left V 5 bases short and J 0 bases short, with 4 bases between. The CDR3 extends over 12 amino acids. Germline V lookup: CDR1 MDHEN, CDR2 SYDVKM. The CDR3 DNA follows: TGTGCCAGCAGTAAGCTGAACACTGAAGCTTTCTTT. This codes for CASSKLNTEAFF.

The chain is built from TRBV4-3 and TRBJ2-3, with 9 bases identical to TRBD2. V shed 3 bases and J 9 bases; nucleotides not matched to a gene: 10. This CDR3 comprises 15 residues. CDR1 and CDR2 (germline): LGHNA, YSLEER. The CDR3 DNA follows: TGCGCCAGCAGCCAGGCGGGACTAGCACTTCAGACGCAGTATTTT. It encodes CASSQAGLALQTQYF.

CDR3: CASREELNTEAFF. The DNA of the CDR3 is TGTGCCAGCAGAGAGGAATTGAACACTGAAGCTTTCTTT. The V and J genes are TRBV28 and TRBJ1-1; D call uncertain. Germline CDR1 MDHEN, CDR2 SYDVKM. V gave up 6 bases and J gave up 0 bases, with 8 bases separating them. This CDR3 has 13 residues.

This chain connects TRBV28 to TRBJ2-5; D remains ambiguous. Looked up from germline, CDR1 is MDHEN and CDR2 is SYDVKM. V lost 6 bases, J lost 1 base, and 9 bases lay in between. The CDR3 has 13 amino acids. DNA of the CDR3: TGTGCCAGCAGACTGACCGGCCAAGAGACCCAGTACTTC. As protein: CASRLTGQETQYF.

This clone is a singleton in its sample. DNA for the CDR3: TGTGCCAGTAGTATGGTCCTGGGGAGCAATCAGCCCCAGCATTTT. Encoded protein: CASSMVLGSNQPQHF. This chain connects TRBV19 to TRBJ1-5; D not certain. This CDR3 has 15 amino acids. Per germline, CDR1 LNHDA and CDR2 SQIVND (reference sequence). V lost 3 bases and J lost 1, with 10 bases in between.

Concerning this clone itself: This CDR3 is also generated by other DNA sequences in the sample. This sequence joins TRBV18 and TRBJ1-2, with D hard to call. Trimming removed 4 bases at V and 3 bases at J, with 9 bases between. Germline V CDR1 and CDR2: KGHSH, LQKENI. CDR3 length: 13 residues. The CDR3 reads CASSQGADYGYTF. CDR3 DNA: TGTGCCAGCTCACAGGGCGCGGACTATGGCTACACCTTC.

The chain employs TRBV25-1 and TRBJ1-2; a possible D gene is TRBD1 (6 bases). Deletions cut 3 bases from V and 6 bases from J, with 14 bases between. The CDR3 is made up of 14 amino acids. Germline V lookup: CDR1 MGHDK, CDR2 SYGVNS. The CDR3 bases are TGTGCCAGCAGTGATAGGGGGACTTCTAATGGCTACACCTTC. Translating it yields CASSDRGTSNGYTF.

A word on this clone: This same CDR3 is encoded by further DNA sequences in the sample. The gene calls are TRBV18 and TRBJ1-5; D gene unclear. The length of the CDR3 is 13 residues. From germline, CDR1 is KGHSH and CDR2 LQKENI. The V end lost 2 bases, the J end lost 1 base, and 3 bases lay between the germline ends. The CDR3 DNA reads TGTGCCAGCTCACCATCCAGCAATCAGCCCCAGCATTTT. Its protein product is CASSPSSNQPQHF.

This rearrangement joins TRBV2 to TRBJ1-1, with D perhaps TRBD1 (6 bases). CDR1 is SNHLY, CDR2 FYNNEI, per germline. V dropped 7 bases and J dropped 4 bases, with 16 bases sitting between them. This CDR3 contains 14 residues. The DNA for the CDR3 is TGTGCCAGCATGGCAGGGGCCCGTGGCACTGAAGCTTTCTTT. Its translation: CASMAGARGTEAFF.

The chain is built from TRBV9 and TRBJ2-3; 7 nucleotides align to TRBD2. CDR3 size: 18 residues. Germline lookup yields CDR1 SGDLS and CDR2 YYNGEE. The J segment lost 1 base and the V segment lost 4 bases, leaving 15 bases of the junction unmatched. The CDR3 sequence is CASSSPRGRGVGTDTQYF. The CDR3 nucleotides read TGTGCCAGCAGCTCCCCGCGAGGGAGGGGTGTTGGCACAGATACGCAGTATTTT.

This clone has only a few counts. The J gene is TRBJ1-2, the V gene TRBV18; 7 bases align to TRBD1. The germline V gene has CDR1 KGHSH and CDR2 LQKENI. J gave up 7 bases and V 2 bases, and 4 bases lay outside the gene matches. CDR3 size: 13 residues. Written as DNA, the CDR3 is TGTGCCAGCTCACCAGGGGACAGTCGTGGCTACACCTTC. Translating it yields CASSPGDSRGYTF.

The J gene is TRBJ2-4, the V gene TRBV18; no clear D gene. V was shortened by 3 bases and J by 2 bases, with 8 bases between the two germline ends. The CDR3 consists of 14 residues. The germline CDR1 and CDR2 sequences are KGHSH and LQKENI. CDR3: CASSPGFPKNIQYF. CDR3 sequence (DNA): TGTGCCAGCTCACCGGGGTTTCCCAAAAACATTCAGTACTTC.

This chain joins TRBV2 and TRBJ2-2; D possibly matches TRBD1 or TRBD2 (5 bases each). CDR1 SNHLY and CDR2 FYNNEI come from the germline V gene. The CDR3 contains 14 residues. V was shortened by 6 bases and J by 1 base, with 9 bases between the two germline ends. As DNA, the CDR3 is TGTGCCAGCAGCGGGGCGGGGAACACCGGGGAGCTGTTTTTT. It translates to CASSGAGNTGELFF.

The chain is built from TRBV5-1 and TRBJ2-2, with D perhaps given as TRBD1 or TRBD2 (5 bases each). The germline V gene has CDR1 SGHRS and CDR2 YFSETQ. Deletions cut 0 bases from V and 7 bases from J, with 13 bases between. This CDR3 is 15 amino acids long. CDR3 nucleotides: TGCGCCAGCAGCTTGGTTGCAGGGACGGTCGGGGAGCTGTTTTTT. It translates to CASSLVAGTVGELFF.

This clone was counted between two and nine times. Other nucleotide sequences in the sample specify the same CDR3. V usage is TRBV5-1 and J usage is TRBJ2-5; 7 bases line up with TRBD1. J was trimmed by 1 base and V by 4 bases; bases with no gene match: 4. The CDR3 runs 14 residues. The germline V gene has CDR1 SGHRS and CDR2 YFSETQ. The CDR3 coding sequence is TGCGCCAGCAGCCCCGGGACAGCCCAAGAGACCCAGTACTTC. Its protein is CASSPGTAQETQYF.

The J gene is TRBJ2-7, the V gene TRBV28; TRBD1 matches at 9 bases. The germline V gene encodes CDR1 MDHEN and CDR2 SYDVKM. After removal of 6 bases from V and 7 bases from J, the junction contained 13 bases not matched to a gene. This CDR3 is built from 15 residues. The CDR3 nucleotides are TGTGCCAGCAGCTCCCGAGGACAGGGGCTTGGGGAGCAGTACTTC. It codes for CASSSRGQGLGEQYF.

The rearrangement uses TRBV21-1 and TRBJ2-7; TRBD1 is the table's D call and was not checked against the DNA. TRBV21-1 is given as a pseudogene. This CDR3 has 15 residues. CDR3 sequence reads: CASSKCGQQSYEQYF. CDR3 coding DNA: TGTGCCAGCAGCAAATGCGGACAGCAATCCTACGAGCAGTACTTC.

V gene TRBV25-1 combines with J gene TRBJ2-2; maybe TRBD2 (6 bases). This CDR3 is 18 amino acids long. The V gene lost 1 base and the J gene lost 2 bases, with 17 bases spanning the gap. The V gene's germline CDR1 is MGHDK and CDR2 SYGVNS. The CDR3 DNA reads as TGTGCCAGCAGTGAATCCCCCGGTGGAGGGTACAACACCGGGGAGCTGTTTTTT. This codes for CASSESPGGGYNTGELFF. The complete variable domain, with remaining parts taken from reference TRBV25-1 and TRBJ2-2, reads EADIYQTPRYLVIGTGKKITLECSQTMGHDKMYWYQQDPGMELHLIHYSYGVNSTEKGDLSSESTVSRIRTEHFPLTLESARPSHTSQYLCASSESPGGGYNTGELFFGEGSRLTVL.

This clone was counted once. The CDR3 sequence: CASSYRAAASTYEQYF. The CDR3 bases are TGTGCCAGCAGTTACCGGGCGGCCGCGAGTACCTACGAGCAGTACTTC. The J gene is TRBJ2-7, the V gene TRBV28, with D hard to call. Trimming removed 4 bases at V and 2 bases at J, with 18 bases between. Germline-derived CDR1 and CDR2 are MDHEN and SYDVKM. This CDR3 region has 16 residues.

The rearrangement uses TRBV9 and TRBJ2-1; tentatively, D is TRBD2 (5 bases). V lost 3 bases, J lost 11 bases, and 9 bases lay in between. CDR3 length equals 11 residues. Per the germline V gene, CDR1 is SGDLS and CDR2 is YYNGEE. The CDR3 nucleotides are TGTGCCAGCAGCGCAGGAGGACAGCAGTTCTTC. Amino acids: CASSAGGQQFF.

As to this clone: The junction differs from germline at one of its ends, possibly a read error. This CDR3 is also generated by other DNA sequences in the sample. The CDR3, as DNA: TGTGCCAGCAGTTTGGGGCCCTCTGGAAACACCATATATTTT. Amino acid sequence: CASSLGPSGNTIYF. This chain uses TRBV5-6 with TRBJ1-3, with D tentatively TRBD1 (5 bases). Looked up from germline, CDR1 is SGHDT and CDR2 is YYEEEE. There are 14 residues in the CDR3.